A selection of T cell receptor beta chains follows, all from one sample in a study of T cells in Graves' hyperthyroidism and ophthalmopathy. TCRdb recomputed calls from the multiplex PCR reads with MiXCR, one row per CDR3 protein. Among 530,000 or so distinct CDR3 sequences listed, 17% were seen once. Sequencing was performed on blood. These receptors all stem from a woman between 18 and 29 years old with Graves' ophthalmopathy. Each CDR3 is given with its conserved first and last residue. The D gene is left open where the match is weak. Expanded clones are given a class, and other clones once, few, many or no size at all.

TRBJ2-7 TRBV3-1 many - TGTGCCAGCAGCCAAGTCGCAGGCAGGCTCTCCTACGAGCAGTACTTC CASSQVAGRLSYEQYF
TRBJ1-4 TRBV7-6 - TRBD1 TGTGCCAGCAGCAACAGGGGGCGCGAAGAAAAACTGTTTTTT CASSNRGREEKLFF
TRBJ1-5 TRBV7-2 many - TGTGCCAGCAGCTTAGCTCGTGGGGGTTCCAGCTTCCGGTCAGCCCAGCATTTT CASSLARGGSSFRSAQHF
TRBJ2-7 TRBV9 few TRBD2 TGTGCCAGCAGCGTAGCGGCGGGAGCTTACGAGCAGTACTTC CASSVAAGAYEQYF
TRBJ2-5 TRBV6-1 many - TGTGCCAGCAGGACAGGCTTAGAGACCCAGTACTTC CASRTGLETQYF
TRBJ2-1 TRBV12-3/TRBV12-4 many - TGTGCCAGCACTTACTCGATCTCCTACAATGAGCAGTTCTTC CASTYSISYNEQFF
TRBJ2-3 TRBV5-1 few TRBD1 TGCGCCAGCAGCATATCCGGGACAGGGGGCCGGGCAGATACGCAGTATTTT CASSISGTGGRADTQYF
TRBJ2-2 TRBV20-1 - - TGCAGTGCTAGGGAAAGGGCGGACACCGGGGAGCTGTTTTTT CSARERADTGELFF
TRBJ2-5 TRBV5-8 few - TGTGCCAGCAGCTTGAGGCAGACTAGCCAAGAGACCCAGTACTTC CASSLRQTSQETQYF
TRBJ1-1 TRBV30 many - TGTGCCTGGAGCTCTATTGCCGAAGCTTTCTTT CAWSSIAEAFF
TRBJ1-2 TRBV6-1 few - TGTGCCACCCAAGAGGGGGTCTACTATGGCTACACCTTC CATQEGVYYGYTF
TRBJ2-7 TRBV28 many - TGTGCCAGCAGCCGGCCGTCTTCCCCCTACGAGCAGTACTTC CASSRPSSPYEQYF
TRBJ1-5 TRBV30 - - TGTGCCTGGAGTGGGCAGGGAGTAGAGGGTGAGCCCCAGCATTTT CAWSGQGVEGEPQHF
TRBJ2-7 TRBV11-2 many - TGTGCCAGCAGCTTAGATCCCCTAGCCCGCTACGAGCAGTACTTC CASSLDPLARYEQYF
TRBJ1-5 TRBV19 - - TGTGCCAGTACTGATAGGGAAAGCAATCAGCCCCAGCATTTT CASTDRESNQPQHF
TRBJ1-5 TRBV28 many - TGTGCCAGCAGTCCGGGACCGGGGGTAGGTCAGCCCCAGCATTTT CASSPGPGVGQPQHF
TRBJ2-3 TRBV5-1 few TRBD2 TGCGCCAGCAGCTTGGTTCCCGGACTAGCGGGGTCTAGCACAGATACGCAGTATTTT CASSLVPGLAGSSTDTQYF
TRBJ1-2 TRBV9 - - TGTGCCAGCAGCGTAGGTGCCAGGGAGAACTATGGCTGCACCTTC CASSVGARENYGCTF
TRBJ2-3 TRBV5-1 - - TGCGCCAGCAGCTCCGACGTACCTCGAGATACGCAGTATTTT CASSSDVPRDTQYF
TRBJ1-2 TRBV7-8 few - TGTGCCAGCAGCTTAGCGCGGGGGAACCACCTTAACTATGGCTACACCTTC CASSLARGNHLNYGYTF
TRBJ1-2 TRBV10-3 - TRBD1 TGTGCCATCAGTGAACCGGGACAGGGAATCTATGGCTACACCTTC CAISEPGQGIYGYTF
TRBJ1-2 TRBV7-9 few TRBD1 TGTGCCAGCAGCACCAGGACAGGGGGGAACTATGGCTACACCTTC CASSTRTGGNYGYTF
TRBJ1-4 TRBV11-2 many - TGTGCCAGCAGCTTAGGGGTTGAAAAACTGTTTTTT CASSLGVEKLFF
TRBJ2-7 TRBV3-1 many TRBD1 TGTGCCAGCAGCCATGCCGGGACAGGGAACGAGCAGTACTTC CASSHAGTGNEQYF
TRBJ2-1 TRBV15 few - TGTGCCACCAGCAGAGATTTTGGACGGGGGTACAATGAGCAGTTCTTC CATSRDFGRGYNEQFF
TRBJ2-6 TRBV27 few TRBD1 TGTGCCAGCCTCAGGACAGGGATGTCCGGGGCCAACGTCCTGACTTTC CASLRTGMSGANVLTF
TRBJ1-1 TRBV9 many - TGTGCCAGCAGCGCCGAACCCTTGGGGAGGAGCACTGAAGCTTTCTTT CASSAEPLGRSTEAFF
TRBJ1-3 TRBV2 - - TGTGCCAGCAGGGACAGTTATCGAAACACCATATATTTT CASRDSYRNTIYF
TRBJ2-3 TRBV6-1 few - TGTGCCAGCAGTTATGGGGGTTTCACAGATACGCAGTATTTT CASSYGGFTDTQYF
TRBJ2-5 TRBV5-1 - TRBD1 TGCGCCAGCAGCAACAGATACAGGGGCGGTCAAGAGACCCAGTACTTC CASSNRYRGGQETQYF
TRBJ2-7 TRBV12-3/TRBV12-4 many - TGTGCCAGCAGTTTAGGCGATGCAGCGGGCGACTCCTACGAGCAGTACTTC CASSLGDAAGDSYEQYF
TRBJ1-5 TRBV10-3 - - TGTGCCATCAGTGCCGGCGAACTAAATCAGCCCCAGCATTTT CAISAGELNQPQHF
TRBJ2-7 TRBV5-1 - TRBD1 TGCGCCAGCAGCTTGGAACAGGGGACGGGCGAGCAGTACTTC CASSLEQGTGEQYF
TRBJ1-2 TRBV27 many - TGTGCCAGCAGTATAACGGGCGACTATGGCTACACCTTC CASSITGDYGYTF
TRBJ2-6 TRBV4-1 few TRBD1 TGCGCCAGCAGCCAGGAAAGCGGCAGGGGGTATGGGGCCAACGTCCTGACTTTC CASSQESGRGYGANVLTF
TRBJ1-1 TRBV5-5 many - TGTGCCAGCAGCTTGGACCCCCACCGTGAAGCTTTCTTT CASSLDPHREAFF
TRBJ2-7 TRBV5-1 - - TGCGCCAGCAGCCAAGCTGGTACCTCCTACGAGCAGTACTTC CASSQAGTSYEQYF
TRBJ1-2 TRBV2 many - TGTGCCAGCAGCTTCCTCGCTAACTATGGCTACACCTTC CASSFLANYGYTF
TRBJ1-2 TRBV6-2/TRBV6-3 few - TGTGCCAGCAGTTCGAACTGGGACAACTTCTATGGCTACACCTTC CASSSNWDNFYGYTF
TRBJ2-5 TRBV30 many TRBD2 TGTGCCTGGAGTGTACGACTAGCAGAGACCCAGTACTTC CAWSVRLAETQYF
TRBJ2-1 TRBV13 many - TGTGCCAGCAGCTTAGGCATTGTTACAAGCTCCTACAATGAGCAGTTCTTC CASSLGIVTSSYNEQFF
TRBJ2-1 TRBV10-3 - - TGTGCCATCAGTGGACAAACCAGGCAGTTCTTC CAISGQTRQFF
TRBJ1-4 TRBV6-1 - - TGTGCCACCGGTACCAGATCAACTAATGAAAAACTGTTTTTT CATGTRSTNEKLFF
TRBJ2-7 TRBV27 many TRBD1 TGTGCCAGCAGTTCTATAGTGACAGGGGACATCTCCTACGAGCAGTACTTC CASSSIVTGDISYEQYF
TRBJ2-3 TRBV27 few TRBD2 TGTGCCAGCAGTTTAAGATCCACTAGCGGGAGCTCAGATACGCAGTATTTT CASSLRSTSGSSDTQYF
TRBJ2-7 TRBV7-2 many TRBD2 TGTGCCAGCAGCCTCCGGGGGAGGCGGGAGTTTTACGAGCAGTACTTC CASSLRGRREFYEQYF
TRBJ1-2 TRBV7-9 - TRBD1 TGTGCCAGCAGCCGCTTGGGACAGGAGGATGGCTACACCTTC CASSRLGQEDGYTF
TRBJ2-7 TRBV20-1 many TRBD2 TGCAGTGCTAGGGGGGCCGGGACTAGCGGCTCCTACGAGCAGTACTTC CSARGAGTSGSYEQYF
TRBJ2-5 TRBV27 many TRBD1 TGTGCCAGCAGTTTCAGGGGACAGGGAAGGGAGACCCAGTACTTC CASSFRGQGRETQYF
TRBJ1-1 TRBV30 many - TGTGCCTGGAGTAGAAGAAGGTACACTGAAGCTTTCTTT CAWSRRRYTEAFF
TRBJ2-1 TRBV11-2 many - TGTGCCAGCAGCCGTCAGGCGCGTGATGAGCAGTTCTTC CASSRQARDEQFF
TRBJ2-7 TRBV28 many TRBD2 TGTGCCAGCATCGAAGGGACTAGCGGGGGGTACGAGCAGTACTTC CASIEGTSGGYEQYF
TRBJ2-7 TRBV28 - TRBD1 TGTGCCAGCAGTTTAAGCCCGGGACAGGCCCTCCTACGAGAGTACTTC CASSLSPGQALLREYF